The 8 T cell receptor beta chains listed next were all sequenced from one sample in a study of T cells in Graves' hyperthyroidism and ophthalmopathy. It was RNA transcripts that yielded the amplified TCR beta CDR3 regions. The HTBI primer set served for first-round RT-PCR of the TCR CDR3. One entry per CDR3 protein, called by TCRdb with MiXCR from the multiplex PCR reads. The sample lists a few hundred thousand distinct CDR3 sequences; roughly 15% were seen once. Sequenced input: blood. The receptors here all came from a woman between 40 and 50 years old with Graves' ophthalmopathy.

This clonotype appeared many times. This chain's CDR3 is CASKTGGTEAFF. The CDR3 region has the DNA TGTGCCAGCAAGACGGGTGGGACTGAAGCTTTCTTT. The chain uses TRBV2 and TRBJ1-1; D not resolved. Trimming removed 7 bases from V and 5 bases from J, with 11 bases in between. Germline V lookup: CDR1 SNHLY, CDR2 FYNNEI. The CDR3 is made up of 12 amino acids.

This clonotype came up many times. The chain joins TRBV11-3 to TRBJ1-1; 8 nucleotides align to TRBD1. The CDR3 contains 16 residues. V lost 3 bases, J lost 1 base, and 7 bases stayed unmatched. From germline, CDR1 is SGHNT and CDR2 YENEEA. For the CDR3, the DNA is TGTGCCAGCAGCTTGATCAGGGGGCGAGGGAACACTGAAGCTTTCTTT. Translating gives CASSLIRGRGNTEAFF.

This clonotype appeared many times. The chain couples TRBV20-1 to TRBJ2-7; the match to TRBD2 covers 12 bases. With 4 bases clipped from V and 3 bases from J, the junction kept 7 bases outside the gene matches. The germline V gene encodes CDR1 DFQATT and CDR2 SNEGSKA (reference sequence). The CDR3 runs 15 residues. CDR3 loop: CSATTSSGRGYEQYF. The CDR3, as DNA: TGCAGTGCTACCACCTCTAGCGGGAGGGGCTACGAGCAGTACTTC.

This clonotype has ten or more counts. The chain couples TRBV14 to TRBJ1-2; no clear D. V was pared by 4 bases and J by 2 bases, with 11 bases between. CDR3 length: 14 amino acids. CDR1 and CDR2 (germline): SGHDN, FVKESK. CDR3 region: CASSPKGRNYGYTF. Here the CDR3 DNA reads TGTGCCAGCAGCCCCAAAGGGCGGAACTATGGCTACACCTTC.

This clonotype appeared many times. The rearrangement uses TRBV2 and TRBJ1-5, with TRBD1 identical over 8 bases. Trimming at V came to 6 bases and at J to 1 base, leaving 5 bases not matched to a gene. This CDR3 comprises 15 residues. CDR1 and CDR2 (germline): SNHLY, FYNNEI. The CDR3 reads CASRGTGRSNQPQHF. CDR3 nucleotide sequence: TGTGCCAGCAGGGGGACAGGAAGAAGCAATCAGCCCCAGCATTTT.

This chain links TRBV29-1 with TRBJ2-1; the D gene is possibly TRBD2 (6 bases). Germline assignment: CDR1 SQVTM and CDR2 ANQGSEA. Trimming cost V 7 bases and J 7 bases, with 17 bases left between them. The CDR3 has 13 residues. The CDR3: CSGFGGQYNEQFF. CDR3 bases: TGCAGCGGCTTTGGAGGGCAGTATAATGAGCAGTTCTTC.

V and J are TRBV11-2 and TRBJ2-5; maybe TRBD2 (6 bases). There are 17 residues in the CDR3. The germline CDR1 and CDR2 sequences are SGHAT and FQNNGV. Trimming cost V 8 bases and J 5 bases, with 27 bases left between them. As DNA, the CDR3 is TGTGCCAGCGGATCCATAGGGGCAGGGCCGGAGGGGGAGACCCAGTACTTC. Its protein is CASGSIGAGPEGETQYF.

This clonotype was observed many times. The chain links TRBV19 to TRBJ2-7, with 10 bases aligning to TRBD1. V gave up 5 bases and J gave up 6 bases; unmatched junction bases: 13. Per germline, CDR1 LNHDA and CDR2 SQIVND (reference sequence). CDR3 length equals 16 residues. The CDR3 DNA reads as TGTGCCAGTAGTCCCCGGGACAGGGGAGGACGAAGCGAGCAGTACTTC. It specifies CASSPRDRGGRSEQYF.